The clone carrying this TCR beta chain has more than one count but fewer than ten. TCRdb processed the RT-PCR reads anew with MiXCR; each CDR3 protein has one entry. The repertoire has 390,000 or so distinct CDR3 sequences, 15% to 20% of them found once; the top ten carry over 6%. These data originate in a study of patients and donors after allogeneic stem cell transplantation. Trimming left V 5 bases short and J 2 bases short, with 18 bases between. Germline CDR1 is SGHVS and CDR2 is FQNEAQ. CDR3 length equals 17 residues. The chain is built from TRBV7-8 and TRBJ1-4, with D uncertain. The sequenced sample consisted of blood, either unsorted or a sorted T cell fraction (not recorded which). The TCR was taken from a human donor who was either an allogeneic HSCT recipient or a stem cell or donor lymphocyte infusion donor (not recorded which). It is not recorded whose cells these are; they may come from a transplant donor. The CDR3 loop reads CASSKGRLLGTNEKLFF. In DNA, the CDR3 is TGTGCCAGCAGCAAAGGACGACTCCTGGGGACTAATGAAAAACTGTTTTTT.